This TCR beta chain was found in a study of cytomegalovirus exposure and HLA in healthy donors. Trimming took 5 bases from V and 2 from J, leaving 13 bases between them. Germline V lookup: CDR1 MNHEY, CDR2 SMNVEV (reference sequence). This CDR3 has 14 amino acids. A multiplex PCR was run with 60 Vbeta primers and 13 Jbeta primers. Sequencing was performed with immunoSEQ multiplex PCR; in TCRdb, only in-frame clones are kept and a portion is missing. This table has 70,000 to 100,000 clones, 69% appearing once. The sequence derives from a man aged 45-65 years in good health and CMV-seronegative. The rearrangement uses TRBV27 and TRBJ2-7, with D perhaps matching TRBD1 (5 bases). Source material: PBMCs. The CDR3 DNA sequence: TGTGCCAGCAGTGCTAACAGGAAAACCTACGAGCAGTACGTC. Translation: CASSANRKTYEQYV.